The 22 T cell receptor beta chains reported below all come from one sample, sequenced in a study of shared clonotypes between healthy human individuals. TCRdb keeps only in-frame clones here, not all; method: immunoSEQ multiplex PCR. The table shows 2 million to 2.5 million clones, with approximately 94% occurring only once. The specimen sequenced was naive CD4+ T cells sorted from blood. Indicated subset: CD45RA+ positively selected. These receptor sequences come from a man aged 18 to 29 in good health.

The chain joins TRBV4-1 to TRBJ1-1; D gene unclear. Per germline, CDR1 MGHRA and CDR2 YSYEKL. The CDR3 is made up of 16 amino acids. Trimming shortened V by 0 bases and J by 1 base, and 12 bases separated the two germline ends. The CDR3 region has the DNA TGCGCCAGCAGCCAAGATCAGAGAGGCACGAACACTGAAGCTTTCTTT. Translated, it gives CASSQDQRGTNTEAFF.

The gene calls are TRBV10-2 and TRBJ1-6; D gene unclear. Germline assignment: CDR1 WSHSY and CDR2 SAAADI. V was shortened by 3 bases and J by 9 bases, with 12 bases between the two germline ends. This CDR3 comprises 14 residues. CDR3 nucleotide sequence: TGCGCCAGCAGTGATCCAAGTTTTCTTTCACCCCTCCACTTT. It translates to CASSDPSFLSPLHF.

The gene calls are TRBV5-1 and TRBJ2-1, with unresolved D. The CDR3 covers 15 residues. Germline V CDR1 and CDR2: SGHRS, YFSETQ. The germline V and J ends were trimmed by 4 bases and 6 bases, with 17 bases remaining between them. The CDR3, as DNA: TGCGCCAGCAGCCCAAAGACCCGGGCGGTCAATGAGCAGTTCTTC. Protein product: CASSPKTRAVNEQFF.

This clone was seen only once. The chain links TRBV5-6 to TRBJ2-3, with TRBD1 identical over 8 bases. The CDR3 has 17 amino acids. Germline-derived CDR1 and CDR2 are SGHDT and YYEEEE. With 4 bases clipped from V and 2 bases from J, the junction kept 12 bases outside the gene matches. CDR3 coding DNA: TGTGCCAGCAGCCCAGAGACGGGGGACAGGCTCACAGATACGCAGTATTTT. It is translated as CASSPETGDRLTDTQYF.

The chain has TRBV18 and TRBJ1-2; no clear D. The length of the CDR3 is 16 residues. The germline gives CDR1 KGHSH, CDR2 LQKENI. Trimming stripped 0 bases from V and 4 bases from J, with 15 bases between. The CDR3 DNA sequence: TGTGCCAGCTCACCACCGGTGGGTGGTATCAGCTATGGCTACACCTTC. Translating gives CASSPPVGGISYGYTF. The full variable domain, with the rest looked up from reference TRBV18 and TRBJ1-2, is NAGVMQNPRHLVRRRGQEARLRCSPMKGHSHVYWYRQLPEEGLKFMVYLQKENIIDESGMPKERFSAEFPKEGPSILRIQQVVRGDSAAYFCASSPPVGGISYGYTFGSGTRLTVV.

This clone was seen only once. V is TRBV2 and J is TRBJ2-2; 7 nucleotides line up with TRBD1. Unmatched junction bases numbered 8, after V lost 9 bases and J lost 4 bases. Germline loops: CDR1 SNHLY, CDR2 FYNNEI. The length of the CDR3 is 14 residues. Here the CDR3 reads CASRTGVLTGELFF. CDR3 nucleotides: TGTGCCAGTAGAACAGGGGTCCTCACCGGGGAGCTGTTTTTT.

The gene calls are TRBV9 and TRBJ2-1; the D gene is possibly TRBD1 (6 bases). V shed 4 bases and J shed 4 bases, with 15 bases lying between them. Germline V gives CDR1 SGDLS, CDR2 YYNGEE. There are 15 residues in the CDR3. CDR3 nucleotides: TGTGCCAGCAGCTCCGCCGGGACACCGTACAATGAGCAGTTCTTC. It encodes CASSSAGTPYNEQFF.

V and J are TRBV7-2 and TRBJ1-2; a weak D match, TRBD1 (6 bases). Deletions cut 1 base from V and 8 bases from J, with 14 bases between. CDR3 size: 14 residues. Germline-derived CDR1 and CDR2 are SGHTA and FQGNSA. The CDR3 region has the DNA TGTGCCAGCAGCTTAGGTGGTACAGGGAAGGGCTACACCTTC. This translates into CASSLGGTGKGYTF.

The rearrangement joins TRBV7-2 to TRBJ2-7; 9 bases match TRBD1. V lost 6 bases, J lost 2 bases, and 8 bases stayed unmatched. The CDR3 spans 15 residues. From germline, CDR1 is SGHTA and CDR2 FQGNSA. CDR3 region: CASSSDRGITYEQYF. The CDR3 DNA sequence: TGTGCCAGCAGTTCTGACAGGGGGATAACCTACGAGCAGTACTTC.

The chain uses TRBV28 and TRBJ1-1; D is undetermined. V dropped 10 bases and J dropped 1 base, with 13 bases sitting between them. CDR3 length equals 13 residues. The germline gives CDR1 MDHEN, CDR2 SYDVKM. The CDR3: CATTGHPNTEAFF. The CDR3 nucleotides are TGTGCCACCACCGGCCATCCGAACACTGAAGCTTTCTTT. The whole variable domain, filled in from reference TRBV28 and TRBJ1-1, reads DVKVTQSSRYLVKRTGEKVFLECVQDMDHENMFWYRQDPGLGLRLIYFSYDVKMKEKGDIPEGYSVSREKKERFSLILESASTNQTSMYLCATTGHPNTEAFFGQGTRLTVV.

The chain has TRBV11-3 and TRBJ2-2; a weak D match, TRBD2 (5 bases). Trimming cost V 5 bases and J 5 bases, with 9 bases left between them. Germline CDR1 is SGHNT and CDR2 is YENEEA. The CDR3 is 13 residues long. The DNA of the CDR3 is TGTGCCAGCAGCCCCGGGGTAACCGGGGAGCTGTTTTTT. This gives the protein CASSPGVTGELFF.

The V call is TRBV5-8, the J call TRBJ2-3; D could derive from TRBD1 or TRBD2 (7 bases each). This CDR3 is built from 16 residues. Per the germline V gene, CDR1 is SGHTS and CDR2 is YDEGEE. The V gene lost 4 bases and the J gene lost 2 bases, with 17 bases spanning the gap. The CDR3 sequence is CASSPAGGANTDTQYF. The CDR3 bases are TGTGCCAGCAGCCCCGCAGGGGGGGCAAACACAGATACGCAGTATTTT.

This sequence joins TRBV7-2 and TRBJ2-5; the D gene is possibly TRBD2 (7 bases). Trimming removed 1 base at V and 2 bases at J, with 17 bases between. The germline gives CDR1 SGHTA, CDR2 FQGNSA. This CDR3 is built from 17 residues. For the CDR3, the DNA is TGTGCCAGCAGCTTAGGGGCCAAGGGGGGGTATCAAGAGACCCAGTACTTC. This codes for CASSLGAKGGYQETQYF. Filled out from reference TRBV7-2 and TRBJ2-5, the complete variable domain reads GAGVSQSPSNKVTEKGKDVELRCDPISGHTALYWYRQSLGQGLEFLIYFQGNSAPDKSGLPSDRFSAERTGGSVSTLTIQRTQQEDSAVYLCASSLGAKGGYQETQYFGPGTRLLVL.

The V gene is TRBV9, the J gene TRBJ2-3; 14 bases are shared with TRBD2. Germline assignment: CDR1 SGDLS and CDR2 YYNGEE. CDR3 length: 16 amino acids. Losses at the gene ends were 4 bases for V and 3 bases for J; bases not matched to a gene: 4. The CDR3 sequence: CASSPRTSGRTDTQYF. CDR3 sequence (DNA): TGTGCCAGCAGCCCTAGGACTAGCGGGAGGACAGATACGCAGTATTTT.

This chain connects TRBV19 to TRBJ2-3; no firm D call. CDR1 and CDR2 (germline): LNHDA, SQIVND (reference sequence). V lost 5 bases to trimming and J lost 6 bases, with 9 bases between them. The CDR3 sequence is 12 residues long. The CDR3 DNA reads TGTGCCAGTAGTTCTCTTAGTGATACGCAGTATTTT. Its translation is CASSSLSDTQYF.

In the case of this clone: This same CDR3 is encoded by further DNA sequences in the sample. The chain has TRBV5-4 and TRBJ2-5; perhaps TRBD1 as D (6 bases). The germline CDR1 and CDR2 sequences are SGHNT and YYREEE (reference sequence). Trimming pared 0 bases from V and 2 bases from J, leaving 8 bases between. The CDR3 length is 14 residues. The CDR3 bases are TGTGCCAGCAGCTTGGAAAGGGGGCAAGAGACCCAGTACTTC. It translates to CASSLERGQETQYF.

The rearrangement uses TRBV19 and TRBJ2-5; 8 bases are a match to TRBD1. The CDR3 covers 14 residues. V dropped 5 bases and J dropped 5; count of bases not matched to a gene: 7. CDR1 LNHDA and CDR2 SQIVND come from the germline V gene (reference sequence). The CDR3 DNA reads TGTGCCAGTAGTGAACGACAGGGGATGGAGACCCAGTACTTC. As protein: CASSERQGMETQYF.

Concerning this clone itself: The same CDR3 arises from other DNA sequences in this sample as well. J is TRBJ1-1 and V is TRBV27; D not certain. In germline, CDR1 is MNHEY, CDR2 SMNVEV (reference sequence). The V end lost 3 bases, the J end lost 1 base, and 6 bases lay between the germline ends. The CDR3 is 13 residues long. The CDR3 sequence is CASSLWGNTEAFF. The CDR3 nucleotides are TGTGCCAGCAGTTTGTGGGGGAACACTGAAGCTTTCTTT.

This sequence joins TRBV28 and TRBJ1-2; D is perhaps TRBD1 (5 bases). In germline, CDR1 is MDHEN, CDR2 SYDVKM. Trimming took 5 bases from V and 7 from J, leaving 23 bases between them. This CDR3 region has 16 residues. The CDR3 nucleotides read TGTGCCAGCAGTCGCGGGGGAATGCGCAGGACGGGTGGCTACACCTTC. Amino acids: CASSRGGMRRTGGYTF.

The chain links TRBV7-9 to TRBJ1-2; D remains unclear. Per the germline V gene, CDR1 is SEHNR and CDR2 is FQNEAQ (reference sequence). With 5 bases removed from V and 5 bases from J, the gap between germline ends came to 9 bases. This CDR3 contains 12 residues. CDR3 loop: CASSHNGYGYTF. For the CDR3, the DNA is TGTGCCAGCAGCCATAATGGGTATGGCTACACCTTC. Combining the CDR3 with reference TRBV7-9 and TRBJ1-2 gives the whole variable domain DTGVSQNPRHKITKRGQNVTFRCDPISEHNRLYWYRQTLGQGPEFLTYFQNEAQLEKSRLLSDRFSAERPKGSFSTLEIQRTEQGDSAMYLCASSHNGYGYTFGSGTRLTVV.

This chain connects TRBV4-1 to TRBJ2-3; 10 bases line up with TRBD2. V dropped 1 base and J dropped 0; count of bases not matched to a gene: 4. From germline, CDR1 is MGHRA and CDR2 YSYEKL. The CDR3 loop spans 17 amino acids. The DNA of the CDR3 is TGCGCCAGCAGCCAAGGGACTAGCGGCACTAGCACAGATACGCAGTATTTT. Translation: CASSQGTSGTSTDTQYF.

This chain links TRBV30 with TRBJ1-5, with D uncertain. Germline V gives CDR1 GTSNPN, CDR2 SVGIG (reference sequence). V was clipped by 3 bases and J by 9 bases, with 12 bases between them. CDR3 length: 12 residues. CDR3 sequence reads: CAWRQSGRPQHF. The DNA of the CDR3 is TGTGCCTGGAGACAGTCGGGCAGGCCCCAGCATTTT.